One sample yielded the 26 T cell receptor beta chains listed below, sequenced in a study of blood T cell repertoires in COVID-19. The repertoire was sequenced with immunoSEQ multiplex PCR; TCRdb's copy has only in-frame clones and lacks some. The profile shows 350,000 to 450,000 clones, roughly nine tenths of them singletons. Sequenced material: PBMCs or T cells enriched from blood (not recorded which). The receptor set was obtained from a woman aged 40 to 55 who had been exposed to COVID-19.

The chain has TRBV7-6 and TRBJ2-3, with 11 bases matching TRBD1. CDR3 length: 17 residues. Germline V gene data show CDR1 as SGHVS and CDR2 as FNYEAQ. The V segment lost 7 bases and the J segment 0 bases; nucleotides outside the gene matches: 9. CDR3 sequence (DNA): TGTGCCAGCAAAACGGGGACAGGGGGGATAAGCACAGATACGCAGTATTTT. Amino acid sequence: CASKTGTGGISTDTQYF.

The J gene is TRBJ2-7, the V gene TRBV6-5, with 7 nucleotides matching TRBD1. Trimming took 7 bases from V and 3 from J; bases not matched to a gene: 9. The CDR3 loop spans 14 amino acids. The germline V gene encodes CDR1 MNHEY and CDR2 SVGAGI. In DNA, the CDR3 is TGTGCCAGCATCCTTGACAGGGTAGTCTACGAGCAGTACTTC. Its protein is CASILDRVVYEQYF.

The chain employs TRBV30 and TRBJ1-2, with 10 bases lining up with TRBD1. CDR1 GTSNPN and CDR2 SVGIG come from the germline V gene (reference sequence). J lost 8 bases, V lost 1 base, and 10 bases had no gene match. The CDR3 has 15 residues. This CDR3 reads CAWSAPGTGVQGYTF. The CDR3, as DNA: TGTGCCTGGAGTGCTCCCGGGACAGGGGTTCAAGGCTACACCTTC.

This chain connects TRBV9 to TRBJ2-3; the match to TRBD2 covers 8 bases. Trimming cost V 2 bases and J 6 bases; bases outside gene matches: 5. Germline values: CDR1 SGDLS, CDR2 YYNGEE. CDR3 size: 14 residues. The CDR3 reads CASSVRAGEDTQYF. CDR3 in DNA: TGTGCCAGCAGCGTCCGAGCGGGAGAGGATACGCAGTATTTT.

The chain joins TRBV10-3 to TRBJ2-7; D gene ambiguous. V lost 5 bases and J 6 bases, leaving 11 bases between the germline ends. The germline gives CDR1 ENHRY, CDR2 SYGVKD. The CDR3 covers 12 residues. The chain's CDR3 is CAISTLDSEQYF. The DNA of the CDR3 is TGTGCCATCAGTACCCTAGATAGCGAGCAGTACTTC.

The genes are TRBV27 and TRBJ2-5, with D perhaps TRBD2 (6 bases). This CDR3 is built from 15 residues. CDR1 and CDR2 (germline): MNHEY, SMNVEV (reference sequence). V lost 0 bases and J 5 bases, leaving 13 bases between the germline ends. Written as DNA, the CDR3 is TGTGCCAGCAGTTTATCCCCCTTAAGCGGGGAGACCCAGTACTTC. Translation gives CASSLSPLSGETQYF.

The CDR3 region has the DNA TGTGCCAGCAGCTTTGACAGGGGTTTGCAGCCCCAGCATTTT. Residues: CASSFDRGLQPQHF. The chain uses TRBV7-8 and TRBJ1-5; 8 nucleotides match TRBD1. From germline, CDR1 is SGHVS and CDR2 FQNEAQ. The V gene end was trimmed by 3 bases and the J gene end by 7 bases; junction bases not matched to a gene: 5. This CDR3 comprises 14 residues.

The chain employs TRBV7-3 and TRBJ2-1; TRBD2 matches 11 bases. CDR1 and CDR2 from the germline V gene are SGHTA and FQGTGA. The CDR3 totals 16 residues. V shed 5 bases, J shed 6 bases, and the junction held 9 bases outside the gene matches. DNA of the CDR3: TGTGCCAGCAGCACCTTAGGGCTAGCGGGAGGCAATGAGCAGTTCTTC. It encodes CASSTLGLAGGNEQFF.

DNA for the CDR3: TGTCGGAGCGTATATACAGATACGCAGTATTTT. Translating it yields CRSVYTDTQYF. The J gene is TRBJ2-3, the V gene TRBV19; no firm D call. The CDR3 consists of 11 residues. Germline V lookup: CDR1 LNHDA, CDR2 SQIVND (reference sequence).

The genes are TRBV7-9 and TRBJ1-3, with a weak D call TRBD1 (5 bases). Trimming removed 3 bases from V and 4 bases from J, with 10 bases in between. This CDR3 has 14 amino acids. CDR1 is SEHNR and CDR2 is FQNEAQ in the germline V gene (reference sequence). For the CDR3, the DNA is TGTGCCAGCAGCTTTAGGGGCCTCGGAAACACCATATATTTT. Its protein product is CASSFRGLGNTIYF.

A single count supports this clone. V gene TRBV2 combines with J gene TRBJ1-3, with 7 bases fitting TRBD1. The CDR3 has 13 amino acids. V dropped 3 bases and J dropped 4; count of bases not matched to a gene: 0. CDR1 is SNHLY and CDR2 is FYNNEI in the germline V gene. The CDR3: CASSDRGGNTIYF. In DNA form, the CDR3 reads TGTGCCAGCAGTGACAGGGGGGGAAACACCATATATTTT.

CDR3 sequence: CATQQGWGTEAFF. The CDR3, as DNA: TGTGCCACCCAACAGGGGTGGGGCACTGAAGCTTTCTTT. The rearrangement joins TRBV19 to TRBJ1-1; 7 positions agree with TRBD1. Germline-derived CDR1 and CDR2 are LNHDA and SQIVND (reference sequence). The CDR3 runs 13 residues. Trimming cost V 10 bases and J 4 bases; bases outside gene matches: 9. The whole variable domain, remainder taken from reference TRBV19 and TRBJ1-1, is DGGITQSPKYLFRKEGQNVTLSCEQNLNHDAMYWYRQDPGQGLRLIYYSQIVNDFQKGDIAEGYSVSREKKESFPLTVTSAQKNPTAFYLCATQQGWGTEAFFGQGTRLTVV.

V usage is TRBV30 and J usage is TRBJ1-2; perhaps TRBD1 as D (5 bases). The CDR3 is 13 residues long. Germline CDR1 GTSNPN, CDR2 SVGIG (reference sequence). V was clipped by 1 base and J by 4 bases, with 10 bases between them. CDR3 region: CAWSDQGGYGYTF. The CDR3 nucleotides are TGTGCCTGGAGTGACCAGGGAGGCTATGGCTACACCTTC.

The genes are TRBV6-5 and TRBJ1-2; no definite D call. The CDR3 is 13 amino acids. Germline V gives CDR1 MNHEY, CDR2 SVGAGI. The V end was cut by 5 bases, the J end by 4 bases, with 11 bases between. The CDR3 DNA sequence: TGTGCCAGCAGTCTCATCCCCAGCTATGGCTACACCTTC. This codes for CASSLIPSYGYTF.

The rearrangement links TRBV7-2 to TRBJ2-2, with D tentatively TRBD2 (6 bases). This CDR3 region has 14 residues. CDR1 is SGHTA and CDR2 is FQGNSA in the germline V gene. V was shortened by 5 bases and J by 6 bases, with 13 bases between the two germline ends. CDR3 coding DNA: TGTGCCAGCAGCCAAATTCTAGCGTCCGGGGAGCTGTTTTTT. Encoded protein: CASSQILASGELFF. Together with reference TRBV7-2 and TRBJ2-2, the CDR3 gives the full variable domain: GAGVSQSPSNKVTEKGKDVELRCDPISGHTALYWYRQSLGQGLEFLIYFQGNSAPDKSGLPSDRFSAERTGGSVSTLTIQRTQQEDSAVYLCASSQILASGELFFGEGSRLTVL.

J is TRBJ1-2 and V is TRBV12-3 or TRBV12-4; D remains ambiguous. V lost 3 bases to trimming and J lost 3 bases, with 5 bases between them. The CDR3 totals 12 residues. The CDR3 reads CASSLRYYGYTF. Written as DNA, the CDR3 is TGTGCCAGCAGTTTGAGGTACTATGGCTACACCTTC.

V is TRBV10-3 and J is TRBJ1-2, with 8 bases matching TRBD1. With V trimmed by 6 bases and J by 5 bases, 8 bases remained unmatched. Germline values: CDR1 ENHRY, CDR2 SYGVKD. The CDR3 covers 14 residues. Here the CDR3 DNA reads TGTGCCATCAGACCCGACAGGGGAAGTTATGGCTACACCTTC. Its protein is CAIRPDRGSYGYTF.

This clone was detected only a few times. V usage is TRBV20-1 and J usage is TRBJ2-7; 7 positions match TRBD1. The CDR3 is made up of 14 amino acids. Germline trimming cut 3 bases from V and 0 bases from J; bases unmatched to any gene: 5. CDR1 DFQATT and CDR2 SNEGSKA come from the germline V gene (reference sequence). CDR3 in DNA: TGCAGTGCTAGTGTAGGGGACAGCTCCTACGAGCAGTACTTC. Amino acids: CSASVGDSSYEQYF.

In its sample, this clone was seen once. A read error may account for a junction end that differs from germline. V and J are TRBV7-3 and TRBJ2-3; weak D call: TRBD1 (6 bases). The CDR3 is 15 amino acids. Per the germline V gene, CDR1 is SGHTA and CDR2 is FQGTGA. Written as DNA, the CDR3 is TGTGCCAGCAGCCTAACCAACAACAGGGCAGATACGCAGTATTTT. Its translation: CASSLTNNRADTQYF. Based on the CDR3 plus reference TRBV7-3 and TRBJ2-3, the full variable domain is GAGVSQTPSNKVTEKGKYVELRCDPISGHTALYWYRQSLGQGPEFLIYFQGTGAADDSGLPNDRFFAVRPEGSVSTLKIQRTERGDSAVYLCASSLTNNRADTQYFGPGTRLTVL.

There are a few counts of this clone. The chain is built from TRBV20-1 and TRBJ2-7; weak D call: TRBD1 (6 bases). The CDR3 totals 14 residues. Germline V gives CDR1 DFQATT, CDR2 SNEGSKA (reference sequence). V lost 3 bases and J lost 5, with 17 bases in between. CDR3 protein: CSASSLDSLHEQYF. In DNA, the CDR3 is TGCAGTGCTAGTTCCCTGGACAGTCTCCACGAGCAGTACTTC.

This clone was counted once. CDR3 bases: TGTGCCAGCAGTTTATGGGCAGGGTCGAACACTGAAGCTTTCTTT. It encodes CASSLWAGSNTEAFF. This chain connects TRBV27 to TRBJ1-1; D is possibly TRBD1 (5 bases). The germline V gene has CDR1 MNHEY and CDR2 SMNVEV (reference sequence). V lost 1 base and J 1 base, leaving 10 bases between the germline ends. This CDR3 comprises 15 residues.

The chain is built from TRBV6-5 and TRBJ1-1; tentative D call: TRBD1 (6 bases). Germline values: CDR1 MNHEY, CDR2 SVGAGI. The V end lost 1 base, the J end lost 8 bases, and 14 bases lay between the germline ends. CDR3 length: 14 amino acids. DNA of the CDR3: TGTGCCAGCAGTTACTTCGGGGGGGGCGGCGAAGCTTTCTTT. Translated: CASSYFGGGGEAFF.

The V call is TRBV18, the J call TRBJ2-3, with D possibly being TRBD2 (6 bases). The CDR3 consists of 13 residues. CDR1 and CDR2 from the germline V gene are KGHSH and LQKENI. Trimming stripped 3 bases from V and 9 bases from J, with 13 bases between. CDR3 in amino acids: CASSPPSAGTQYF. CDR3 sequence (DNA): TGTGCCAGCTCACCCCCGAGTGCGGGAACGCAGTATTTT. Full variable domain (outside the CDR3, taken from reference TRBV18 and TRBJ2-3): NAGVMQNPRHLVRRRGQEARLRCSPMKGHSHVYWYRQLPEEGLKFMVYLQKENIIDESGMPKERFSAEFPKEGPSILRIQQVVRGDSAAYFCASSPPSAGTQYFGPGTRLTVL.

The chain couples TRBV19 to TRBJ1-1, with D uncertain. Germline V gene lookup returns CDR1 LNHDA and CDR2 SQIVND (reference sequence). The V and J ends lost 7 bases and 4 bases respectively, with 19 bases between them. This CDR3 spans 15 amino acids. CDR3 DNA: TGTGCCAGTATTGCCGAGATGGAGAGCCGCACTGAAGCTTTCTTT. Translating it yields CASIAEMESRTEAFF.

This sequence joins TRBV3-1 (or the pseudogene TRBV3-2) and TRBJ2-1; 8 bases match TRBD2. In germline, CDR1 is LGHDT, CDR2 YNNKEL (reference sequence). V lost 3 bases, J lost 5 bases, and 3 bases stayed unmatched. CDR3 length equals 14 residues. CDR3 sequence reads: CASSHRAGDNEQFF. The CDR3 nucleotides read TGTGCCAGCAGCCACCGAGCGGGGGACAATGAGCAGTTCTTC.

The chain recombines TRBV9 with TRBJ1-6; 9 nucleotides agree with TRBD1. This CDR3 spans 16 amino acids. Germline V gene data show CDR1 as SGDLS and CDR2 as YYNGEE. The V gene end was trimmed by 3 bases and the J gene end by 8 bases; junction bases not matched to a gene: 9. CDR3 nucleotides: TGTGCCAGCAGCGGCCGGGACAGGGTCGGGTATTCACCCCTCCACTTT. Its translation is CASSGRDRVGYSPLHF. The whole variable domain, remainder taken from reference TRBV9 and TRBJ1-6, is DSGVTQTPKHLITATGQRVTLRCSPRSGDLSVYWYQQSLDQGLQFLIQYYNGEERAKGNILERFSAQQFPDLHSELNLSSLELGDSALYFCASSGRDRVGYSPLHFGNGTRLTVT.